This T cell receptor (beta chain) was found in a study of T cell repertoires in cytomegalovirus infection (dated by TCRdb to about 2019). With regard to the full study: The HLA type of each donor mattered for the analysis, because public TCR beta signatures pointed to carriage of CMV infection along with the matching HLA type.

Findings and caveats that apply to the study as a whole: Cumulative frequency of public TCR beta family members discriminated carriers of CMV infection plus the relevant HLA type in this cohort and an independent approximately 350-donor cohort. The ex vivo response was dominated by HLA-C-restricted CMV-specific TCR beta clonotypes, which also provided the single most frequent clonotype in two of eight donors.

This clonotype was detected many times. The antigen it binds to is not known. Base qualities are missing; no much larger clone stands one base away. The germline V gene sets CDR1 to SGHTA and CDR2 to FQGNSA. V lost 2 bases and J lost 5 bases; the stretch between them is 6 bases long. Spanning cysteine to phenylalanine, the CDR3 consists of 12 amino acids. Kept here is only the CDR3 DNA, which spans 36 bases and is read in frame from base 1. The instrument was an Illumina HiSeq 1500. TCRdb handled the public reads itself, with Q25 trimming in fastp and clone calling in MiXCR, and kept productive beta chains. Each entry is one CDR3 protein sequence, shown with its most common DNA and genes. Present in this sample are roughly 230,000 distinct CDR3 sequences, 12% of which were seen just once. The ten largest clones represent 1.6% of the sample.

The chain couples TRBV7-2 to TRBJ1-1; the D gene remains uncertain. This clonotype was obtained from a human donor in good health (CMV status not recorded). Some clones in this sample may be carry-over from other donors' samples. Sequencing was carried out using PBMCs. CDR3 sequence: CASSLRDTEAFF. The nucleotides are TGTGCCAGCAGCTTAAGGGATACTGAAGCTTTCTTT.